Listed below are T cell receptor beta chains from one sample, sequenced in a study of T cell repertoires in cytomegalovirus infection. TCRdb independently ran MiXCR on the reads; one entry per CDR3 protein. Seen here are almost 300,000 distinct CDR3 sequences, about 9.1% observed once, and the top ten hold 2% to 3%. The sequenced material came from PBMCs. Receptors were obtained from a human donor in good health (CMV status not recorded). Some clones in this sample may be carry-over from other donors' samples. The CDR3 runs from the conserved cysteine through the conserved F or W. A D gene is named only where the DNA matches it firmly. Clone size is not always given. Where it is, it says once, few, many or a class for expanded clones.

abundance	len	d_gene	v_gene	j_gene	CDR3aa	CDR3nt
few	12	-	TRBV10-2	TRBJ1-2	CASSSWQVGYTF	TGCGCCAGCAGTAGCTGGCAGGTCGGCTACACCTTC
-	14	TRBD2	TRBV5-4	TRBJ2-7	CASSFAGGVYEQYF	TGTGCCAGCAGCTTTGCGGGGGGCGTCTACGAGCAGTACTTC
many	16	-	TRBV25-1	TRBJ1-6	CASRKNGASYNSPLHF	TGTGCCAGCAGGAAAAACGGAGCCTCCTATAATTCACCCCTCCACTTT
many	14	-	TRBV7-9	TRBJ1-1	CASSSGPPGAEAFF	TGTGCCAGCAGCTCCGGACCTCCCGGGGCTGAAGCTTTCTTT
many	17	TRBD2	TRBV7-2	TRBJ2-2	CASSSVAGTRYTGELFF	TGTGCCAGCAGCTCTGTAGCCGGGACTAGGTACACCGGGGAGCTGTTTTTT
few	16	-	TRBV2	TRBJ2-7	CASSEKVLRGSYEQYF	TGTGCCAGCAGTGAAAAAGTTTTAAGGGGGTCCTACGAGCAGTACTTC
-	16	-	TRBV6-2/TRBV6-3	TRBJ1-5	CASGPSPGKGNQPQHF	TGTGCCAGCGGACCCTCGCCGGGTAAGGGCAATCAGCCCCAGCATTTT
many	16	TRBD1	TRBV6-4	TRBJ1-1	CASSADRGHMNTEAFF	TGTGCCAGCAGCGCAGACAGGGGGCACATGAACACTGAAGCTTTCTTT
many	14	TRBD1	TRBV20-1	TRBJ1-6	CSAREDRPNSPLHF	TGCAGTGCTAGAGAGGACAGGCCCAATTCACCCCTCCACTTT
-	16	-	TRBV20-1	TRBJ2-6	CSARDAGARGANVLTF	TGCAGTGCTAGAGATGCAGGGGCACGTGGGGCCAACGTCCTGACTTTC
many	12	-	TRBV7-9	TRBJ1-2	CASSLGARGATF	TGTGCCAGCAGCTTAGGGGCAAGGGGCGCCACCTTC
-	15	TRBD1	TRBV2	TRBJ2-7	CASSEGTGPAYEQYF	TGTGCCAGCAGTGAAGGGACAGGGCCGGCCTACGAGCAGTACTTC
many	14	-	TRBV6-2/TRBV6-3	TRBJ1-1	CASSYSAANTEAFF	TGTGCCAGCAGTTATAGTGCCGCAAACACTGAAGCTTTCTTT
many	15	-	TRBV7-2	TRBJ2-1	CASSLVAYPYNEQFF	TGTGCCAGCAGCTTAGTGGCCTACCCCTACAATGAGCAGTTCTTC
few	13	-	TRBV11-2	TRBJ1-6	CASSSWTAKALHF	TGTGCCAGCAGCTCTTGGACCGCCAAGGCCCTCCACTTT
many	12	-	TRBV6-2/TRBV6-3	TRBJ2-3	CASTLPSDTQYF	TGTGCCAGCACCCTACCGTCTGATACGCAGTATTTT
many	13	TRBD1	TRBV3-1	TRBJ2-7	CASRGQGHYEQYF	TGTGCCAGCAGGGGACAGGGACACTACGAGCAGTACTTC
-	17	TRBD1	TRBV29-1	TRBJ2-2	CSVEGRQGALGTGELFF	TGCAGCGTCGAGGGTAGACAGGGGGCGTTAGGCACCGGGGAGCTGTTTTTT
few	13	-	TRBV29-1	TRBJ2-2	CSVLLKGTGELFF	TGCAGCGTGTTACTAAAGGGGACCGGGGAGCTGTTTTTT
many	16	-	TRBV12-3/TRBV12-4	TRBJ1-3	CASSFGARVSGNTIYF	TGTGCCAGCAGTTTTGGGGCGAGGGTCTCTGGAAACACCATATATTTT
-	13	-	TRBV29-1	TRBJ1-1	CSVTGLRETEAFF	TGCAGCGTCACGGGCCTGAGGGAGACTGAAGCTTTCTTT
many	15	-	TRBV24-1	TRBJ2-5	CATSYHGDAQETQYF	TGTGCCACCAGTTATCACGGAGACGCCCAAGAGACCCAGTACTTC
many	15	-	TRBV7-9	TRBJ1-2	CASSLSVASRYGYTF	TGTGCCAGCAGCTTATCAGTGGCTTCTCGTTATGGCTACACCTTC
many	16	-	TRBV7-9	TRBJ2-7	CASSLAEYKMVYEQYF	TGTGCCAGCAGCTTAGCGGAATACAAAATGGTCTACGAGCAGTACTTC
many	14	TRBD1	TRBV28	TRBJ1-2	CASSLAGGAYGYTF	TGTGCCAGCAGTCTGGCAGGGGGCGCCTATGGCTACACCTTC
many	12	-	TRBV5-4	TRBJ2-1	CASSKPRNEQFF	TGTGCCAGCAGCAAACCGCGAAATGAGCAGTTCTTC
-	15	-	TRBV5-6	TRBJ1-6	CASKGTGTPNSPLHF	TGTGCCAGCAAGGGGACCGGGACACCTAATTCACCCCTCCACTTT
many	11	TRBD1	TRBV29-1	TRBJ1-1	CSVGQGLEAFF	TGCAGCGTGGGACAGGGGCTGGAAGCTTTCTTT
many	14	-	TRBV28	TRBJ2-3	CASSFLAGTDTQYF	-
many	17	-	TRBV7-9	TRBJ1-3	CASRDPSGQKIWNTIYF	TGTGCCAGCAGAGACCCGTCGGGACAAAAAATCTGGAACACCATATATTTT
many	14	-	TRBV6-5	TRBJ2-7	CASSYSGLSYEQYF	TGTGCCAGCAGTTACTCGGGCCTATCCTACGAGCAGTACTTC
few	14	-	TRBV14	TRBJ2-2	CASSQARYTGELFF	TGTGCCAGCAGCCAAGCCAGATACACCGGGGAGCTGTTTTTT
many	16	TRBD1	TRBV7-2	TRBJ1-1	CASSLPTGGVNTEAFF	TGTGCCAGCAGCCTCCCGACAGGGGGGGTGAACACTGAAGCTTTCTTT
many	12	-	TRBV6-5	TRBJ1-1	CATHTGTTEAFF	TGTGCCACTCATACAGGGACCACTGAAGCTTTCTTT
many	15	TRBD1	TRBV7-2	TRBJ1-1	CASSSRQGMNTEAFF	TGTGCCAGCAGCTCTCGACAGGGGATGAACACTGAAGCTTTCTTT
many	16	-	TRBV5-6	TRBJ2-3	CASSLFSAPPPDTQYF	TGTGCCAGCAGCTTGTTCTCGGCCCCCCCTCCAGATACGCAGTATTTT
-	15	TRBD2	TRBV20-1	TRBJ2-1	CSASLLAGSYNEQFF	TGCAGTGCTAGTTTACTAGCGGGGTCCTACAATGAGCAGTTCTTC
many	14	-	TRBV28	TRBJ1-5	CASSLFAGIQPQHF	TGTGCCAGCAGTTTATTTGCAGGTATTCAGCCCCAGCATTTT
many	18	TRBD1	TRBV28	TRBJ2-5	CASNLLPGAGGVAGTQYF	TGTGCCAGCAATCTCTTACCGGGGGCAGGGGGCGTTGCGGGGACCCAGTACTTC
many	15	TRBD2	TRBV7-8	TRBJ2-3	CASSSGGAPTDTQYF	TGTGCCAGCAGCTCCGGGGGGGCGCCCACAGATACGCAGTATTTT
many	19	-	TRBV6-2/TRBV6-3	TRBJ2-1	CASSSSSSRVAGIGNEQFF	TGTGCCAGCAGTTCTTCATCCTCCCGGGTTGCGGGGATAGGCAATGAGCAGTTCTTC
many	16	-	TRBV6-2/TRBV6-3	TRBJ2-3	CASSSLRGEETDTQYF	TGTGCCAGCAGTTCCCTCAGGGGCGAGGAGACAGATACGCAGTATTTT
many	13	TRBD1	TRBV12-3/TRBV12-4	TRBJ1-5	CASTPDRDQPQHF	TGTGCCAGCACCCCGGACAGGGATCAGCCCCAGCATTTT
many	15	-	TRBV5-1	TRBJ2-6	CASSPRISGANVLTF	TGCGCCAGCAGCCCCCGGATCTCTGGGGCCAACGTCCTGACTTTC
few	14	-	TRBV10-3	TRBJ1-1	CASLRGTMNTEAFF	TGTGCCTCCCTCCGGGGGACCATGAACACTGAAGCTTTCTTT
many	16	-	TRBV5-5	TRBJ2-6	CASSYKPPDGANVLTF	TGTGCCAGCAGCTACAAACCCCCCGATGGGGCCAACGTCCTGACTTTC
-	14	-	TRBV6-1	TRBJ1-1	CASSDPHNGAEAFF	TGTGCCAGCAGTGATCCCCACAACGGGGCAGAAGCTTTCTTT
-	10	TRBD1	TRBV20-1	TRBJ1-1	CSASRGEAFF	TGCAGTGCTAGCAGGGGGGAGGCTTTCTTT
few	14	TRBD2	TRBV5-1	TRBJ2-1	CASSSLAGSNEQFF	TGCGCCAGCAGTTCCCTAGCGGGGTCCAATGAGCAGTTCTTC
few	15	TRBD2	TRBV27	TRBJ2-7	CASSPGAGASYEQYF	TGTGCCAGCAGTCCGGGAGCGGGGGCCTCCTACGAGCAGTACTTC
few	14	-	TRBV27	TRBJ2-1	CASSLSRTRNEQFF	TGTGCCAGCAGTTTATCTCGGACTCGGAATGAGCAGTTCTTC
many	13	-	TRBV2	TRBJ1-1	CASSVGGRASAFF	TGTGCCAGCAGTGTGGGAGGCAGGGCGAGCGCTTTCTTT
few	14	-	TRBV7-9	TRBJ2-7	CASSLVGREDEQYF	TGTGCCAGCAGCTTAGTTGGCAGGGAAGACGAGCAGTACTTC
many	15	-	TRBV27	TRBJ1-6	CASRPLGLYNSPLHF	TGTGCCAGCAGGCCCTTAGGGCTCTATAATTCACCCCTCCACTTT